The 13 T cell receptor beta chains in this list originate from one sample, sequenced in a study of blood T cell repertoires in COVID-19. Profiling relied on immunoSEQ multiplex PCR, and the TCRdb table lists in-frame clones only, not all of them. The data hold about 270,000 clones, with over 70% observed a single time. The specimen was peripheral blood. The receptors originated from a human donor in a cohort sampled during active COVID-19.

This clone occurred a few times. This chain links TRBV4-2 with TRBJ2-7, with 10 bases aligning to TRBD2. V lost 4 bases to trimming and J lost 3 bases; unmatched junction nucleotides: 6. This CDR3 is built from 15 residues. Germline V lookup: CDR1 LGHNA, CDR2 YNFKEQ. The CDR3 nucleotides are TGTGCCAGCAGCCCCGAGCGGGGGGGCTACTACGAGCAGTACTTC. Its translation: CASSPERGGYYEQYF.

The rearrangement uses TRBV28 and TRBJ2-7; D might be TRBD1 (6 bases). CDR1 MDHEN and CDR2 SYDVKM come from the germline V gene. This CDR3 region has 13 residues. The V end lost 5 bases, the J end lost 5 bases, and 13 bases lay between the germline ends. For the CDR3, the DNA is TGTGCCAGCAGTGTCACAGGGCGCGACGAGCAGTACTTC. Protein: CASSVTGRDEQYF.

The chain is built from TRBV27 and TRBJ2-5; TRBD2 matches at 8 bases. The CDR3 is 17 residues long. The trim removed 5 bases at V and 2 bases at J, leaving 13 bases unmatched. Looked up from germline, CDR1 is MNHEY and CDR2 is SMNVEV (reference sequence). The CDR3 loop is CASSARLLRGDQETQYF. CDR3 DNA: TGTGCCAGCAGTGCCCGACTTTTGCGGGGGGATCAAGAGACCCAGTACTTC.

This clone was detected only once. V is TRBV18 and J is TRBJ1-2; TRBD1 matches at 7 bases. The V gene's germline CDR1 is KGHSH and CDR2 LQKENI. The V and J ends lost 3 bases and 11 bases, in that order; junction bases with no gene match: 15. The CDR3 length is 15 residues. CDR3 sequence reads: CASSPSRDSAAGYTF. In DNA, the CDR3 is TGTGCCAGCTCACCTTCGAGGGACAGCGCTGCCGGGTACACCTTC.

V is TRBV6-5 and J is TRBJ1-6; no firm D call. CDR1 is MNHEY, CDR2 SVGAGI, per germline. Trimming stripped 4 bases from V and 10 bases from J, with 14 bases between. The CDR3 is made up of 14 amino acids. The CDR3 sequence: CASSSAGHLSPLHF. DNA of the CDR3: TGTGCCAGCAGTTCAGCAGGCCACCTCTCACCCCTCCACTTT.

This clone is a singleton in its sample. The chain joins TRBV29-1 to TRBJ1-4, with unresolved D. This CDR3 has 12 amino acids. The ends were cut back, 7 bases at V and 2 bases at J, with 8 bases in the middle. CDR1 is SQVTM and CDR2 is ANQGSEA in the germline V gene. CDR3 sequence reads: CSGRSTNEKLFF. The CDR3 DNA is TGCAGCGGGCGGTCGACTAATGAAAAACTGTTTTTT.

This clone has just one count. This rearrangement joins TRBV5-1 to TRBJ2-3; possible D gene TRBD2, 5 bases. The CDR3 sequence is 15 residues long. Germline V gene lookup returns CDR1 SGHRS and CDR2 YFSETQ. V lost 0 bases to trimming and J lost 2 bases, with 10 bases between them. The CDR3 DNA reads as TGCGCCAGCAGCTTGGGGAGCGGAGACACAGATACGCAGTATTTT. Residues: CASSLGSGDTDTQYF.

The chain is built from TRBV18 and TRBJ2-1, with 9 bases fitting TRBD1. Germline V gives CDR1 KGHSH, CDR2 LQKENI. J gave up 5 bases and V 8 bases, and 7 bases lay outside the gene matches. The CDR3 runs to 14 residues. CDR3 nucleotides: TGTGCCAGCCGGGGACAGGGAAGTCACAATGAGCAGTTCTTC. Translated, it gives CASRGQGSHNEQFF.

CDR3 nucleotides: TGTGCCAGCAGCTCGGGACTAGCGGGGGGGCCGATAGCCGGGGAGCTGTTTTTT. Protein product: CASSSGLAGGPIAGELFF. The chain uses TRBV7-8 and TRBJ2-2; 16 nucleotides line up with TRBD2. Germline lookup yields CDR1 SGHVS and CDR2 FQNEAQ. This CDR3 has 18 residues. The junction had 8 bases not matched to a gene; V was cut back by 4 bases and J by 6 bases.

This chain links TRBV18 with TRBJ2-4, with D tentatively TRBD2 (6 bases). The V gene lost 3 bases and the J gene lost 8 bases, with 14 bases spanning the gap. Per the germline V gene, CDR1 is KGHSH and CDR2 is LQKENI. This CDR3 has 14 residues. The chain's CDR3 is CASSPSSWGDIQYF. CDR3 nucleotides: TGTGCCAGCTCACCTAGCTCGTGGGGGGACATTCAGTACTTC.

This chain connects TRBV27 to TRBJ2-7; D is unclear. This CDR3 is built from 12 residues. Germline lookup yields CDR1 MNHEY and CDR2 SMNVEV (reference sequence). V was trimmed by 7 bases and J by 6 bases, leaving 13 bases between them. CDR3 sequence reads: CASTSNALEQYF. DNA for the CDR3: TGTGCCAGCACCTCGAATGCGCTCGAGCAGTACTTC.

This clone came up a few times. V and J are TRBV5-4 and TRBJ1-4, with a tentative D call TRBD1 (6 bases). The germline V and J ends were trimmed by 4 bases and 7 bases, with 14 bases remaining between them. The CDR3 runs to 14 residues. Germline V lookup: CDR1 SGHNT, CDR2 YYREEE (reference sequence). The CDR3 coding sequence is TGTGCCAGCAGCCCACAGGGAAAAGGTGAAAAACTGTTTTTT. Protein sequence: CASSPQGKGEKLFF.

V usage is TRBV12-1 and J usage is TRBJ1-5; the D call in the table, TRBD1, was not verified against the DNA. TRBV12-1 is reported as a pseudogene. The CDR3 has 18 residues. The CDR3 nucleotides are TGTGCCAGCAGCTTTGAAGGGGGCTACGGCTATAGCAATCAGCCCCAGCATTTT. Translation: CASSFEGGYGYSNQPQHF.